A single sample is the source of the 27 T cell receptor beta chains below, sequenced in a study of T cells after yellow fever vaccination. MiXCR, applied by TCRdb to the 5' RACE reads, yields one record per CDR3 protein. Counted here are about 400,000 distinct CDR3 sequences, around 6.5% occurring once; the ten biggest clones make up about 15%. Sequenced here: PBMCs, sampled 5 days after the yellow fever booster vaccination. These receptors were collected from a man between 25 and 39 years old who received the YFV17D yellow fever vaccine.

This clonotype came up a few times. The chain recombines TRBV12-3 or TRBV12-4 with TRBJ2-7; the D gene is possibly TRBD1 (5 bases). This CDR3 is built from 14 residues. The ends were cut back, 3 bases at V and 5 bases at J, with 14 bases in the middle. Here the CDR3 reads CASSFTQGTHEQYF. DNA of the CDR3: TGTGCCAGCAGTTTCACCCAGGGAACCCACGAGCAGTACTTC.

This clonotype occurred many times. The V and J genes are TRBV20-1 and TRBJ2-7, with 10 bases lining up with TRBD2. Losses at the gene ends were 4 bases for V and 5 bases for J; bases not matched to a gene: 5. The CDR3 spans 13 residues. CDR1 is DFQATT, CDR2 SNEGSKA, per germline (reference sequence). CDR3 protein: CSAIGSGRDEQYF. CDR3 coding DNA: TGCAGTGCTATCGGAAGCGGGAGGGACGAGCAGTACTTC.

This clonotype was picked up many times. The chain uses TRBV10-3 and TRBJ1-1; D unresolved. Germline assignment: CDR1 ENHRY and CDR2 SYGVKD. This CDR3 contains 15 residues. Trimming cost V 6 bases and J 4 bases, with 18 bases left between them. In DNA form, the CDR3 reads TGTGCCATCAGCGATTTCGACCGAAGGCCCACTGAAGCTTTCTTT. Protein sequence: CAISDFDRRPTEAFF.

This clonotype was detected ten times or more. In nucleotides, the CDR3 is TGTGCCAGCAAGCAAGGGGTTGTCAATGAGCAGTTCTTC. Protein product: CASKQGVVNEQFF. V usage is TRBV7-9 and J usage is TRBJ2-1, with D possibly being TRBD1 (5 bases). This CDR3 region has 13 residues. V was clipped by 7 bases and J by 6 bases, with 13 bases between them. Germline lookup yields CDR1 SEHNR and CDR2 FQNEAQ (reference sequence).

This clonotype came up many times. The chain uses TRBV20-1 and TRBJ2-3; D not resolved. CDR1 DFQATT and CDR2 SNEGSKA come from the germline V gene (reference sequence). V lost 0 bases and J lost 1, with 5 bases in between. The CDR3 runs to 13 residues. The DNA of the CDR3 is TGCAGTGCTAGAGACGGACGCACAGATACGCAGTATTTT. Translating it yields CSARDGRTDTQYF.

This chain uses TRBV20-1 with TRBJ2-7; tentatively, D is TRBD1 or TRBD2 (5 bases each). The V end was cut by 5 bases, the J end by 2 bases, with 13 bases between. The CDR3 totals 13 residues. Looked up from germline, CDR1 is DFQATT and CDR2 is SNEGSKA (reference sequence). For the CDR3, the DNA is TGCAGTGCTGAGGGGTCTACACCCTACGAGCAGTACTTC. Protein: CSAEGSTPYEQYF.

This clonotype was counted a few times. The chain carries TRBV5-4 and TRBJ2-1; a weak D match, TRBD1 (5 bases). V was trimmed by 5 bases and J by 5 bases, leaving 8 bases between them. The length of the CDR3 is 12 residues. Per germline, CDR1 SGHNT and CDR2 YYREEE (reference sequence). The CDR3 coding sequence is TGTGCCAGCAGGGCAGGGCACAATGAGCAGTTCTTC. Its protein product is CASRAGHNEQFF.

Concerning this clonotype itself: The junction shows a germline mismatch at one end, possibly a read error. The chain carries TRBV12-3 or TRBV12-4 and TRBJ2-5, with D hard to call. The CDR3 contains 14 residues. CDR3 bases: TGTGCCAGCAGTTACGACACCATTCAAGAGACCCAGTGCTTC. Its translation: CASSYDTIQETQCF.

The CDR3 nucleotides read TGTGCCAGCAGGAACCCCGGAAGCTCTGGGGCCAACGTCCTGACTTTC. Encoded protein: CASRNPGSSGANVLTF. This sequence joins TRBV28 and TRBJ2-6, with D hard to call. CDR3 length: 16 amino acids. Germline CDR1 is MDHEN and CDR2 is SYDVKM. V lost 6 bases and J 0 bases, leaving 12 bases between the germline ends.

This clonotype was recorded at least ten times. The gene calls are TRBV28 and TRBJ1-1; D is uncertain. The CDR3 extends over 13 amino acids. CDR1 and CDR2 from the germline V gene are MDHEN and SYDVKM. The V end was cut by 3 bases, the J end by 2 bases, with 7 bases between. CDR3 sequence: CASSFSRNTEAFF. DNA of the CDR3: TGTGCCAGCAGTTTCTCCAGAAACACTGAAGCTTTCTTT.

The CDR3 here is CASSMGRGGNYGYTF. The CDR3 region has the DNA TGTGCCAGTAGTATGGGCCGGGGAGGTAACTATGGCTACACCTTC. The V and J genes are TRBV19 and TRBJ1-2, with unresolved D. Germline V gene sequence: CDR1 LNHDA, CDR2 SQIVND (reference sequence). V was cut by 3 bases and J by 1 base, with 12 bases left in between. The CDR3 covers 15 residues. The full variable domain, in which reference TRBV19 and TRBJ1-2 provide the parts outside the CDR3, is DGGITQSPKYLFRKEGQNVTLSCEQNLNHDAMYWYRQDPGQGLRLIYYSQIVNDFQKGDIAEGYSVSREKKESFPLTVTSAQKNPTAFYLCASSMGRGGNYGYTFGSGTRLTVV.

V usage is TRBV30 and J usage is TRBJ1-4, with a tentative D call TRBD1 (6 bases). V dropped 2 bases and J dropped 8 bases, with 12 bases sitting between them. Germline CDR1 and CDR2: GTSNPN and SVGIG (reference sequence). CDR3 size: 13 residues. In nucleotides, the CDR3 is TGTGCCTGGAGTAAGACAGGTTACGAAAAACTGTTTTTT. This sequence encodes CAWSKTGYEKLFF.

This clonotype was picked up many times. The chain combines TRBV29-1 with TRBJ2-1, with a weak D call TRBD1 (6 bases). Looked up from germline, CDR1 is SQVTM and CDR2 is ANQGSEA. The CDR3 is 13 residues long. Deletions cut 7 bases from V and 11 bases from J, with 21 bases between. CDR3: CSAVSRGPLKQFF. CDR3 nucleotides: TGCAGCGCCGTCTCCAGGGGACCCTTAAAGCAGTTCTTC.

The CDR3 loop reads CASSYSAGGGSNEQFF. The CDR3 region has the DNA TGTGCCAGCAGTTACTCGGCCGGGGGCGGAAGCAATGAGCAGTTCTTC. V is TRBV6-5 and J is TRBJ2-1; D tentatively reads TRBD1 or TRBD2 (6 bases each). The CDR3 totals 16 residues. Looked up from germline, CDR1 is MNHEY and CDR2 is SVGAGI. Trimming stripped 0 bases from V and 6 bases from J, with 15 bases between.

This clonotype was detected only a few times. The chain couples TRBV20-1 to TRBJ2-7, with 8 bases fitting TRBD2. V was pared by 0 bases and J by 3 bases, with 4 bases of the junction left unmatched. The CDR3 is 14 amino acids. The germline V gene encodes CDR1 DFQATT and CDR2 SNEGSKA (reference sequence). The CDR3 DNA follows: TGCAGTGCTAGAGATCGCAGCGGGAGCTACGAGCAGTACTTC. Encoded protein: CSARDRSGSYEQYF.

This sequence joins TRBV6-2 or TRBV6-3 and TRBJ2-5; no firm D call. The V and J ends lost 7 bases and 2 bases respectively, with 14 bases between them. Per the germline V gene, CDR1 is MNHEY and CDR2 is SVGEGT. This CDR3 comprises 14 residues. The CDR3 region is CASNPSTIQETQYF. In DNA, the CDR3 is TGTGCCAGCAATCCGTCGACAATACAAGAGACCCAGTACTTC.

This clonotype was recorded a few times. The chain is built from TRBV29-1 and TRBJ2-1, with 14 bases identical to TRBD2. Germline-derived CDR1 and CDR2 are SQVTM and ANQGSEA. The V gene end was trimmed by 1 base and the J gene end by 6 bases; junction bases not matched to a gene: 8. The CDR3 length is 17 residues. This CDR3 is CSVEGLAGGLEGNEQFF. The CDR3 bases are TGCAGCGTTGAAGGACTAGCGGGAGGGCTAGAAGGCAATGAGCAGTTCTTC.

This clonotype appeared many times. V and J are TRBV7-2 and TRBJ2-7; possible D gene TRBD2, 5 bases. The V gene's germline CDR1 is SGHTA and CDR2 FQGNSA. The ends were cut back, 1 base at V and 6 bases at J, with 10 bases in the middle. The CDR3 is 13 residues long. As DNA, the CDR3 is TGTGCCAGCAGCTTAGTAAGAGGGCTCGAGCAGTACTTC. It translates to CASSLVRGLEQYF.

The table lists this clonotype with many counts. V usage is TRBV5-1 and J usage is TRBJ2-1, with 15 bases fitting TRBD2. CDR3 length: 18 amino acids. Germline V CDR1 and CDR2: SGHRS, YFSETQ. J lost 4 bases, V lost 5 bases, and 10 bases had no gene match. CDR3 sequence (DNA): TGCGCCAGCAGTTGGACTAGCGGGAGGGCCGTTATTTACAATGAGCAGTTCTTC. Protein product: CASSWTSGRAVIYNEQFF.

This clonotype was observed a handful of times. The V call is TRBV6-1, the J call TRBJ2-3; the match to TRBD2 covers 13 bases. V lost 6 bases and J lost 2; bases outside the gene matches: 2. The V gene's germline CDR1 is MNHNS and CDR2 SASEGT. CDR3 length: 15 amino acids. The CDR3 bases are TGTGCCAGCAGGGGGACTAGCGGGGACACAGATACGCAGTATTTT. Protein product: CASRGTSGDTDTQYF.

V and J are TRBV24-1 and TRBJ2-7; D may be TRBD1 (5 bases). The CDR3 is made up of 14 amino acids. V was clipped by 4 bases and J by 8 bases, with 17 bases between them. From germline, CDR1 is KGHDR and CDR2 SFDVKD. The CDR3 nucleotides read TGTGCCACCAGTGACTTCAGGGTTGCGGCACAGCAGTACTTC. Translation gives CATSDFRVAAQQYF.

This clonotype was recorded a few times. The V call is TRBV20-1, the J call TRBJ2-3; D is unclear. The germline V gene encodes CDR1 DFQATT and CDR2 SNEGSKA (reference sequence). V lost 7 bases and J 1 base, leaving 12 bases between the germline ends. This CDR3 has 13 amino acids. The CDR3 sequence is CSDELPGTDTQYF. Here the CDR3 DNA reads TGCAGTGATGAACTGCCTGGCACAGATACGCAGTATTTT.

The chain combines TRBV7-2 with TRBJ1-5; D gene ambiguous. CDR1 is SGHTA and CDR2 is FQGNSA in the germline V gene. The CDR3 has 14 residues. Trimming removed 3 bases at V and 1 base at J, with 7 bases between. The CDR3 loop reads CASSFQASNQPQHF. The CDR3 coding sequence is TGTGCCAGCAGCTTCCAGGCAAGCAATCAGCCCCAGCATTTT. The variable domain in full, with the rest retrieved from reference TRBV7-2 and TRBJ1-5, is GAGVSQSPSNKVTEKGKDVELRCDPISGHTALYWYRQSLGQGLEFLIYFQGNSAPDKSGLPSDRFSAERTGGSVSTLTIQRTQQEDSAVYLCASSFQASNQPQHFGDGTRLSIL.

This clonotype turned up a few times. The CDR3 DNA follows: TGCGCCAGCAGCTTAGACCAGACTAGCACAGATACGCAGTATTTT. Its protein is CASSLDQTSTDTQYF. The chain links TRBV5-1 to TRBJ2-3; D is ambiguous. Between the trimmed V and J ends, which lost 2 bases and 0 bases, there was a span of 10 bases. The germline CDR1 and CDR2 sequences are SGHRS and YFSETQ. The CDR3 contains 15 residues.

The V call is TRBV28, the J call TRBJ2-3, with a weak D call TRBD2 (5 bases). The V end was cut by 3 bases, the J end by 1 base, with 11 bases between. Germline CDR1 reads MDHEN; CDR2 reads SYDVKM. This CDR3 is 15 amino acids long. CDR3 loop: CASSFGPGGTDTQYF. CDR3 nucleotides: TGTGCCAGCAGTTTTGGTCCCGGGGGCACAGATACGCAGTATTTT.

This clonotype has ten or more counts. The rearrangement uses TRBV30 and TRBJ2-1, with a possible D match to TRBD2 (7 bases). The CDR3 has 11 residues. Germline CDR1 is GTSNPN and CDR2 is SVGIG (reference sequence). The V end lost 0 bases, the J end lost 15 bases, and 12 bases lay between the germline ends. This chain's CDR3 is CAWSVGGRWFF. The CDR3 nucleotides are TGTGCCTGGAGTGTCGGGGGGCGCTGGTTCTTC.

This clonotype occurred a few times. This rearrangement joins TRBV7-8 to TRBJ2-3; the D gene is possibly TRBD2 (5 bases). V was clipped by 5 bases and J by 0 bases, with 18 bases between them. The CDR3 is 17 amino acids. Looked up from germline, CDR1 is SGHVS and CDR2 is FQNEAQ. CDR3 region: CASSRPDGGRSTDTQYF. The CDR3 region has the DNA TGTGCCAGCAGCCGACCGGACGGTGGGAGAAGCACAGATACGCAGTATTTT.